The present entry profiles one T cell receptor beta chain with its context. This specimen belongs to a study of lymphopenia after photon versus proton radiotherapy. Repertoires were generated with immunoSEQ multiplex PCR, while TCRdb's copy carries only in-frame clones and drops some. The sample holds roughly 45,000 clones, around 86% seen once. There are 16 residues in the CDR3. The germline V gene encodes CDR1 SGDLS and CDR2 YYNGEE. With 4 bases removed from V and 4 bases from J, the gap between germline ends came to 18 bases. This chain joins TRBV9 and TRBJ1-3; D is possibly TRBD1 (5 bases). The TCR sequence derives from a man aged 35 to 55 with gastric cancer. The sequences come from peripheral blood, collected from a patient treated with photon-based radiotherapy. The CDR3 nucleotides are TGTGCCAGCAGCCCCGTGAGTTGGGGGATCGGAAACACCATATATTTT. Translating gives CASSPVSWGIGNTIYF.